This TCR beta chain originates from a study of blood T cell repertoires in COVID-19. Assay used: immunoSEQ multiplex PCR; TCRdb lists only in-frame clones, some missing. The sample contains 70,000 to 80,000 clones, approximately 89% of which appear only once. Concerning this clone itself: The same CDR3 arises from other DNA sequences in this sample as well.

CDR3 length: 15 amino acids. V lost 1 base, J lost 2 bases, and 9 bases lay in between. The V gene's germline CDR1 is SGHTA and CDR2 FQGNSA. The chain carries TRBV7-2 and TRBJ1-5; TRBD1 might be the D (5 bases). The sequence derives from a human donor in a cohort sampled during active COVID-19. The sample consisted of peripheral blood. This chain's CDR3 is CASSLGRVGNQPQHF. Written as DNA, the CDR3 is TGTGCCAGCAGCTTAGGCAGGGTTGGCAATCAGCCCCAGCATTTT.